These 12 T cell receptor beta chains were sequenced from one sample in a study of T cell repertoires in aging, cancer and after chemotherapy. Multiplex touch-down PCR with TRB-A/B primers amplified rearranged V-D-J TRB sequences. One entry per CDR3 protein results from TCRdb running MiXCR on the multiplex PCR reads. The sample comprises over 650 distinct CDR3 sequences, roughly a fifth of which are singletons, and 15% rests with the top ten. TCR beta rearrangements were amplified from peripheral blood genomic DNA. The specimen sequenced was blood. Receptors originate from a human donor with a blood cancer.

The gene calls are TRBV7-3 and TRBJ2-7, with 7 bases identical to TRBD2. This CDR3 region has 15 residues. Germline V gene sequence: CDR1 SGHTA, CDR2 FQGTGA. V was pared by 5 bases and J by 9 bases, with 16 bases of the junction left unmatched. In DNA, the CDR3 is TGTGCCAGCAGCCCGCAACGGACTAGTTTAACCGGGCAGTACTTC. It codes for CASSPQRTSLTGQYF.

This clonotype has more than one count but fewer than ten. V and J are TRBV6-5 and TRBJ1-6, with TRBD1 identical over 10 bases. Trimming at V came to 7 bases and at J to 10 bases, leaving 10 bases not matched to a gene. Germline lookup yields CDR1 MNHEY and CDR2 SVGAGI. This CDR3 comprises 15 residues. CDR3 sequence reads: CASTFLGQGGSPLHF. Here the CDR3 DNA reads TGTGCCAGCACCTTCCTTGGACAGGGGGGATCACCCCTCCACTTT.

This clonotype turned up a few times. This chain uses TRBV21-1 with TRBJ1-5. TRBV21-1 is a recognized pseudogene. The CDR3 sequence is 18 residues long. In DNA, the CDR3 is TGTGCCAGCAGCGCGGACCGACCCATAGGGTACGCTTATCAGCCCCAGCATTTT. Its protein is CASSADRPIGYAYQPQHF.

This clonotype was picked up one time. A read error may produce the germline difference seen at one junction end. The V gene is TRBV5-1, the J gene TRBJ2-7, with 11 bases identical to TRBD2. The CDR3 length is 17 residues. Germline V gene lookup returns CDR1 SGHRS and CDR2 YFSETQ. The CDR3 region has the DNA TGTGCCAGCAGCTTGGTGGCTAGCGGGAGGTCCGTATACGAGCAGTACTTC. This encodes CASSLVASGRSVYEQYF.

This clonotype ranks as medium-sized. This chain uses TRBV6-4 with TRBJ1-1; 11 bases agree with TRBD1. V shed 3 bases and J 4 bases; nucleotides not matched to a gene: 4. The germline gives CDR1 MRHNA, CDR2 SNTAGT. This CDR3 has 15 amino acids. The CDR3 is CASSESGTGGTEAFF. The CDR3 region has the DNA TGTGCCAGCAGTGAGTCCGGGACAGGGGGCACTGAAGCTTTCTTT.

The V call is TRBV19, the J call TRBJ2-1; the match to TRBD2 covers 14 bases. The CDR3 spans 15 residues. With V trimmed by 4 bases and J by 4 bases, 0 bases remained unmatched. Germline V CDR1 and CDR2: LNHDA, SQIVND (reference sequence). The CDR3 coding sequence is TGTGCCAGTAGTAGGACTAGCGGGGGGTACAATGAGCAGTTCTTC. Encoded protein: CASSRTSGGYNEQFF. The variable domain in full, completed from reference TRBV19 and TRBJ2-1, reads DGGITQSPKYLFRKEGQNVTLSCEQNLNHDAMYWYRQDPGQGLRLIYYSQIVNDFQKGDIAEGYSVSREKKESFPLTVTSAQKNPTAFYLCASSRTSGGYNEQFFGPGTRLTVL.

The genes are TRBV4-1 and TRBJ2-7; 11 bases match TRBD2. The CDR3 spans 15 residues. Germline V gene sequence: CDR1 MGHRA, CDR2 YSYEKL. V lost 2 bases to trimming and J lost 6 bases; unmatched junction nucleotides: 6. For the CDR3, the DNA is TGCGCCAGCAGCCAACACCTAGCGGGAGGTACCGAGCAGTACTTC. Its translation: CASSQHLAGGTEQYF.

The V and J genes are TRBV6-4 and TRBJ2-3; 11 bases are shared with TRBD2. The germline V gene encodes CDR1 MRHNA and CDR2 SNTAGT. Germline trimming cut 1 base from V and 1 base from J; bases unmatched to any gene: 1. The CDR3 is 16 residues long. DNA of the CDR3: TGTGCCAGCAGTGACTTAGCGGGAGGGGGCACAGATACGCAGTATTTT. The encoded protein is CASSDLAGGGTDTQYF.

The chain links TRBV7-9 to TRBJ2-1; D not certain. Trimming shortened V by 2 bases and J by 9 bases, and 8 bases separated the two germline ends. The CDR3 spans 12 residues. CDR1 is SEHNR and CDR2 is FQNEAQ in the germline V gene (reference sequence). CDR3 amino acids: CASSLLGSEQFF. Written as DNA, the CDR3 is TGTGCCAGCAGCTTATTGGGTAGTGAGCAGTTCTTC.

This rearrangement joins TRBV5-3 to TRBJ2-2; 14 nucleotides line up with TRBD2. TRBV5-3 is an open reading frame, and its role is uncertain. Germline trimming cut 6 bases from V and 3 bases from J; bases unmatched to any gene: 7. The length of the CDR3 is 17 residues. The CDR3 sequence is CARILGLAGDYTGELFF. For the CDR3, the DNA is TGTGCCAGAATTTTGGGACTAGCGGGAGATTACACCGGGGAGCTGTTTTTT.

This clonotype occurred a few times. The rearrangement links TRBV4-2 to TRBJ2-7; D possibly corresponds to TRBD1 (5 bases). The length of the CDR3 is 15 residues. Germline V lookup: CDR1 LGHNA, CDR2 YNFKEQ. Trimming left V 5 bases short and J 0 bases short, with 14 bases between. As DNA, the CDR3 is TGTGCCAGCAGCGTAGGGGATTATGGCTCCTACGAGCAGTACTTC. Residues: CASSVGDYGSYEQYF.

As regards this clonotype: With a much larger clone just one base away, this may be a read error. The CDR3 here is CARSSHMNTEAFF. The CDR3 DNA sequence: TGCGCCAGAAGTAGCCATATGAACACTGAAGCTTTCTTT. The J gene is TRBJ1-1, the V gene TRBV6-6, with D unresolved. This CDR3 comprises 13 residues. Germline V gene sequence: CDR1 MNHNY, CDR2 SVGAGI (reference sequence).